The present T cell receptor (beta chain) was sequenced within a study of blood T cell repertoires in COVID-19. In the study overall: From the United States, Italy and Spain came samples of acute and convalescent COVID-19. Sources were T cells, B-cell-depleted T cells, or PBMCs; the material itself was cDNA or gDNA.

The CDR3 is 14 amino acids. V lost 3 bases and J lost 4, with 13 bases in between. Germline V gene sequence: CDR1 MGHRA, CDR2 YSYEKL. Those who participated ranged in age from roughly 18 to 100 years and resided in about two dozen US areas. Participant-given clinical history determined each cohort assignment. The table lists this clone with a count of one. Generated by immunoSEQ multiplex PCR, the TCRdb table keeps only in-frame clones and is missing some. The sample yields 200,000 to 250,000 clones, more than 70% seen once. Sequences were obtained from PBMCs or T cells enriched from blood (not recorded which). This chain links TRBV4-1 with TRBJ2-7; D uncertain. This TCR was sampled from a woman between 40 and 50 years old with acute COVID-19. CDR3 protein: CASSQTIQAYEQYF. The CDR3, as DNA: TGCGCCAGCAGCCAGACCATTCAGGCTTACGAGCAGTACTTC.